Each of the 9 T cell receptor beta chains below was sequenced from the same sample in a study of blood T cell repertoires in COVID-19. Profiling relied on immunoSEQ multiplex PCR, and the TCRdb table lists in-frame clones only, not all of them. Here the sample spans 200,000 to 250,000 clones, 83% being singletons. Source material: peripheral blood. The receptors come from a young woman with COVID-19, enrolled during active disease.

In DNA form, the CDR3 reads TGCAGTGCGCGTATGAACACTGAAGCTTTCTTT. Protein product: CSARMNTEAFF. The chain has TRBV20-1 and TRBJ1-1, with D unclear. This CDR3 spans 11 amino acids. CDR1 and CDR2 from the germline V gene are DFQATT and SNEGSKA (reference sequence). The ends were cut back, 6 bases at V and 0 bases at J, with 5 bases in the middle.

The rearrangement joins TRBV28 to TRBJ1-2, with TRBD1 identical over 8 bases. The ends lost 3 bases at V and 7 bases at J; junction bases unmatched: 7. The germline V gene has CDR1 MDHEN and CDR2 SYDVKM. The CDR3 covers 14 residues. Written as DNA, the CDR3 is TGTGCCAGCAGTTTTCGCCAGGGGGCTTTTGGCTACACCTTC. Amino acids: CASSFRQGAFGYTF.

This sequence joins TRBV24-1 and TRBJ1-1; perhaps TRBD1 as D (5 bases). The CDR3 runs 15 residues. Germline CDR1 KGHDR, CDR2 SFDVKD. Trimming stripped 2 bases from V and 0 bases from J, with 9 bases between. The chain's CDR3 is CATSDSSGMNTEAFF. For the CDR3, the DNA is TGTGCCACCAGTGATTCCTCAGGGATGAACACTGAAGCTTTCTTT.

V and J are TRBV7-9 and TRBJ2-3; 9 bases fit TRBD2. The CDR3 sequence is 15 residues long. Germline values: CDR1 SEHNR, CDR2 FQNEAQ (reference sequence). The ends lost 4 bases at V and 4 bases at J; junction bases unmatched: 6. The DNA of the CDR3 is TGTGCCAGCAGCTCCGGACTAGCGTTCCCAGATACGCAGTATTTT. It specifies CASSSGLAFPDTQYF. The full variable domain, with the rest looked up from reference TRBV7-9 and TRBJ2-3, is DTGVSQNPRHKITKRGQNVTFRCDPISEHNRLYWYRQTLGQGPEFLTYFQNEAQLEKSRLLSDRFSAERPKGSFSTLEIQRTEQGDSAMYLCASSSGLAFPDTQYFGPGTRLTVL.

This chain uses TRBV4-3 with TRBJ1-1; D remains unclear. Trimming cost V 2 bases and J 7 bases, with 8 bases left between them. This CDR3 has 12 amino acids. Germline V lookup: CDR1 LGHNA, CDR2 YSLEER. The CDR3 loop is CASSQHTNEAFF. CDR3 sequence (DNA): TGCGCCAGCAGCCAACACACTAATGAAGCTTTCTTT.

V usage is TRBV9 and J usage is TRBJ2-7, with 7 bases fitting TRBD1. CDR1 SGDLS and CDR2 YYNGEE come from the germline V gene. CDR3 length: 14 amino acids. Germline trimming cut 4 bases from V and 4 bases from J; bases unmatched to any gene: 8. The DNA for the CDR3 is TGTGCCAGCAGCCCAGGGGACAGAAAATACGAGCAGTACTTC. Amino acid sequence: CASSPGDRKYEQYF.

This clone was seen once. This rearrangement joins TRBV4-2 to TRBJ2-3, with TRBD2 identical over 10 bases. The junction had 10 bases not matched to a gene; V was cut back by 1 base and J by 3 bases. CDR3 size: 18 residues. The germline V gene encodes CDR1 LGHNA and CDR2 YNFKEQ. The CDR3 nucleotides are TGTGCCAGCAGCCAAGTTGTACGTCGGACTAGCGGTACAGATACGCAGTATTTT. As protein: CASSQVVRRTSGTDTQYF.

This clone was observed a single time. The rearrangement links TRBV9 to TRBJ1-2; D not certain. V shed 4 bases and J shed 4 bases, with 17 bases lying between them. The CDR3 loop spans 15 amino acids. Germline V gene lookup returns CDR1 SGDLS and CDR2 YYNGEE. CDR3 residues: CASSSTGGSGYGYTF. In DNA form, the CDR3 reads TGTGCCAGCAGCTCCACGGGCGGAAGCGGCTATGGCTACACCTTC.

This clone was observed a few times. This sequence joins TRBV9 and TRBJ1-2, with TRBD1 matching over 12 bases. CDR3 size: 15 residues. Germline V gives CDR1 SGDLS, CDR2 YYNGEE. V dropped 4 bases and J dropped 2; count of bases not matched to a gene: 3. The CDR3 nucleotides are TGTGCCAGCAGCCCGGGGACAGGGGGCAACTATGGCTACACCTTC. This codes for CASSPGTGGNYGYTF.